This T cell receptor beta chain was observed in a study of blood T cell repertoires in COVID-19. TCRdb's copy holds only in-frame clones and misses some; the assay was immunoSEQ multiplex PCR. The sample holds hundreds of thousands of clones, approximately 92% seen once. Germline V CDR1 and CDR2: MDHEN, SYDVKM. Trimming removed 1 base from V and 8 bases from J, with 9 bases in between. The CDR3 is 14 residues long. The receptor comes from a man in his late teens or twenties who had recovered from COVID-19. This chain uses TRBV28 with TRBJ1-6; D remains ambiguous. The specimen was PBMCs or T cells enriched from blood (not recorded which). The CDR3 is CASSLLFSDSPLHF. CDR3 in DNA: TGTGCCAGCAGTTTATTGTTTTCCGATTCACCCCTCCACTTT.